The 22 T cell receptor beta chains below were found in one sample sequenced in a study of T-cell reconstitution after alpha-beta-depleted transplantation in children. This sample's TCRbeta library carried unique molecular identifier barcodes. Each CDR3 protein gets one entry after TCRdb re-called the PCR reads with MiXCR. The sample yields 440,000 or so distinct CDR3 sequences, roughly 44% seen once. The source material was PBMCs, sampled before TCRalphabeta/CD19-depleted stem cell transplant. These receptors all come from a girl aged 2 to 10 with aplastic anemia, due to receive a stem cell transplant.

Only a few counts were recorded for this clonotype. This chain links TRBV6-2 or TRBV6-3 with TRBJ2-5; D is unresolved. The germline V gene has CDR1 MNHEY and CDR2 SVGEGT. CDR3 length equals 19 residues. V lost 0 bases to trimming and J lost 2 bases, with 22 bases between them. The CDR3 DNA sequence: TGTGCCAGCAGTTACTCGAAATTCACGGGTTTGGTGGAGCAAGAGACCCAGTACTTC. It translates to CASSYSKFTGLVEQETQYF.

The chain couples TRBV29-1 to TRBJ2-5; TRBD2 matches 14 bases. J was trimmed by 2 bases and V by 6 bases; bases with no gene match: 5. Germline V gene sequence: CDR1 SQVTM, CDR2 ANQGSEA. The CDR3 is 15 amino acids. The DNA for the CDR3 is TGCAGCGTGGCCCGGACTAGCGGGGGGCAAGAGACCCAGTACTTC. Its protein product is CSVARTSGGQETQYF.

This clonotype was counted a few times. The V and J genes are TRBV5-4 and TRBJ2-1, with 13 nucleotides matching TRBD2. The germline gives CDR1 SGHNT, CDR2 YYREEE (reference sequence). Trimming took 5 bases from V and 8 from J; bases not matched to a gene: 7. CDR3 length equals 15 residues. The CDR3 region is CASSTTSGRADEQFF. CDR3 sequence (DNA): TGTGCCAGCAGTACCACTAGCGGGAGGGCGGATGAGCAGTTCTTC.

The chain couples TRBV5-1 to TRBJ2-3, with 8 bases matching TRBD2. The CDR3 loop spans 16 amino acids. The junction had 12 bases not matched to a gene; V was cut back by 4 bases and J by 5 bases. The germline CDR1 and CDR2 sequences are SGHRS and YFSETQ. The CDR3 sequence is CASSLGLADGGDTQYF. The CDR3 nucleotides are TGCGCCAGCAGCCTCGGACTAGCAGACGGGGGAGATACGCAGTATTTT.

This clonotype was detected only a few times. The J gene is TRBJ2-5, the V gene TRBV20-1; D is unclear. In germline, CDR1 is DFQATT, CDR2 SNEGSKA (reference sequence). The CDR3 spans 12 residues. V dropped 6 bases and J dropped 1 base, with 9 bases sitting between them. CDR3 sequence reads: CSAEMSQETQYF. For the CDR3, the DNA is TGCAGTGCAGAGATGAGCCAAGAGACCCAGTACTTC.

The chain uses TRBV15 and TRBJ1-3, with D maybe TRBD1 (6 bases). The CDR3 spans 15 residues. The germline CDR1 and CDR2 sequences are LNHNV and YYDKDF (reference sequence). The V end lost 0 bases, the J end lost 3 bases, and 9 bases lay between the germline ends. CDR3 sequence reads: CATSREWTVGNTIYF. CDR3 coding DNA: TGTGCCACCAGCAGAGAATGGACAGTTGGAAACACCATATATTTT. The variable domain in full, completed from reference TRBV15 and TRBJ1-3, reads DAMVIQNPRYQVTQFGKPVTLSCSQTLNHNVMYWYQQKSSQAPKLLFHYYDKDFNNEADTPDNFQSRRPNTSFCFLDIRSPGLGDTAMYLCATSREWTVGNTIYFGEGSWLTVV.

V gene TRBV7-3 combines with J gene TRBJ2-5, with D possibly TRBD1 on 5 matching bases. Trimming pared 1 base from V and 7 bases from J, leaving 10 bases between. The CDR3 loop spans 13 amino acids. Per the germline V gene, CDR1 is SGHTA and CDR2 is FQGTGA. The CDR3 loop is CASSLKGRATQYF. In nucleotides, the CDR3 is TGTGCCAGCAGCTTAAAGGGCAGGGCGACCCAGTACTTC.

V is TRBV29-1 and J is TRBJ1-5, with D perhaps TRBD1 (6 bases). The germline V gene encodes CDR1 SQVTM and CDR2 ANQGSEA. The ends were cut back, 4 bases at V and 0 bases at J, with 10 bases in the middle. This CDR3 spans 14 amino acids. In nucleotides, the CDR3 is TGCAGCGTTGGTACAGGGACTAGCAATCAGCCCCAGCATTTT. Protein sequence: CSVGTGTSNQPQHF. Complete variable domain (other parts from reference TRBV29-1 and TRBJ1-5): SAVISQKPSRDICQRGTSLTIQCQVDSQVTMMFWYRQQPGQSLTLIATANQGSEATYESGFVIDKFPISRPNLTFSTLTVSNMSPEDSSIYLCSVGTGTSNQPQHFGDGTRLSIL.

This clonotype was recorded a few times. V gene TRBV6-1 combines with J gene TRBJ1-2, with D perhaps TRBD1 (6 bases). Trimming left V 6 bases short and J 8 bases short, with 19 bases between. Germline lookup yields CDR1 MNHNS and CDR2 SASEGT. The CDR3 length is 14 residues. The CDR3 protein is CASSSSAGEKGYTF. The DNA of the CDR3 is TGTGCCAGCAGCTCGTCGGCAGGGGAGAAAGGCTACACCTTC.

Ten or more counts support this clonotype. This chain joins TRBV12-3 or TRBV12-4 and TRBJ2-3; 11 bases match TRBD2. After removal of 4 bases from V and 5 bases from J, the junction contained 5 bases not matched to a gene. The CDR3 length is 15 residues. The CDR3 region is CASSWVSGRVDTQYF. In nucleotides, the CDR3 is TGTGCCAGCAGTTGGGTTAGCGGGAGGGTAGATACGCAGTATTTT.

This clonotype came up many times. CDR3: CASSLDRVGWYTEAFF. CDR3 DNA: TGTGCCAGCAGTTTGGACAGGGTAGGGTGGTACACTGAAGCTTTCTTT. The chain has TRBV12-3 or TRBV12-4 and TRBJ1-1; 8 bases match TRBD1. The CDR3 length is 16 residues. The V segment lost 3 bases and the J segment 3 bases; nucleotides outside the gene matches: 9.

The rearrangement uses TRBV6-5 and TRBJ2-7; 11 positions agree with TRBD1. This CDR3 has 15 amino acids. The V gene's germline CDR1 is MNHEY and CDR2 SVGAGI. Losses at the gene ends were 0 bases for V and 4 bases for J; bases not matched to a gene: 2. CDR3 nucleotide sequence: TGTGCCAGCAGTTACTCGGGGACAGGGGGGTACGAGCAGTACTTC. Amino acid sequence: CASSYSGTGGYEQYF.

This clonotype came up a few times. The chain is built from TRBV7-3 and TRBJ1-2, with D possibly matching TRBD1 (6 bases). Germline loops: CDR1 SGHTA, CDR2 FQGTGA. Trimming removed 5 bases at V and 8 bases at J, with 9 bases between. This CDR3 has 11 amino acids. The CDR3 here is CASSGGGGYTF. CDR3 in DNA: TGTGCCAGCAGCGGGGGGGGCGGCTACACCTTC.

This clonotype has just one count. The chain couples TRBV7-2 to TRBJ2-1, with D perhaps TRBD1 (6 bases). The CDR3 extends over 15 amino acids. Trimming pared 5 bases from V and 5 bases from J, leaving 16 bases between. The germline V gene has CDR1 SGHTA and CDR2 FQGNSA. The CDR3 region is CASSIGPGTNNEQFF. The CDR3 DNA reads TGTGCCAGCAGCATCGGACCCGGGACAAACAATGAGCAGTTCTTC. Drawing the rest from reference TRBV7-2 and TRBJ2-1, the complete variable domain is GAGVSQSPSNKVTEKGKDVELRCDPISGHTALYWYRQSLGQGLEFLIYFQGNSAPDKSGLPSDRFSAERTGGSVSTLTIQRTQQEDSAVYLCASSIGPGTNNEQFFGPGTRLTVL.

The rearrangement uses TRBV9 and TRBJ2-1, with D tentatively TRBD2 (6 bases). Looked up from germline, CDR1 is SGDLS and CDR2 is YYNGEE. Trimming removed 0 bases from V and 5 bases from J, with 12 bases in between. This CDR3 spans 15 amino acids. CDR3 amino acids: CASSVATSPNNEQFF. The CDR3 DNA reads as TGTGCCAGCAGCGTAGCTACTAGCCCCAACAATGAGCAGTTCTTC.

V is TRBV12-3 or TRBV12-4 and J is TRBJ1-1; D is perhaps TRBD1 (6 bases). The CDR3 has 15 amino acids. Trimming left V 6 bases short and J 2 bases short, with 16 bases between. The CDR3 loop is CASRPLTGLNTEAFF. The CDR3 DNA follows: TGTGCCAGCAGGCCTTTAACAGGGCTCAACACTGAAGCTTTCTTT.

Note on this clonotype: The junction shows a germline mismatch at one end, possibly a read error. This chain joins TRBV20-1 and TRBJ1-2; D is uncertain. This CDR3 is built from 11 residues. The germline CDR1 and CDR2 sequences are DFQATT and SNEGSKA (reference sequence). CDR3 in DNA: TGCAGTGCTAGAGAGAACTATGGCTACCCCTTC. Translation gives CSARENYGYPF.

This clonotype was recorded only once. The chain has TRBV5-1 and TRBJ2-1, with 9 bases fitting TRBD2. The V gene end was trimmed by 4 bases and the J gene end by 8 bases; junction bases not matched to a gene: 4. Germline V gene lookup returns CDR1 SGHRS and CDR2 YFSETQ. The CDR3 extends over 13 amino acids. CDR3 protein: CASSQTSGYEQFF. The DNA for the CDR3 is TGCGCCAGCAGCCAGACTAGCGGATATGAGCAGTTCTTC.

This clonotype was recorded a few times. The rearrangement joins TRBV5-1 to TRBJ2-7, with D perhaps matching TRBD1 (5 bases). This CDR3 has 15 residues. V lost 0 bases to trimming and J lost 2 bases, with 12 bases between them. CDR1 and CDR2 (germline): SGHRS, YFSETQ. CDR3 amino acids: CASSLGQSHTYEQYF. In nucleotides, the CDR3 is TGCGCCAGCAGCTTGGGACAGTCACACACCTACGAGCAGTACTTC.

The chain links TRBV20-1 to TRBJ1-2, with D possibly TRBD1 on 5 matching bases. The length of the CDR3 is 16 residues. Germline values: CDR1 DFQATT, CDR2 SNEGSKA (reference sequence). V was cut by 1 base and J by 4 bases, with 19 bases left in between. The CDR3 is CSARVGEGRLFYGYTF. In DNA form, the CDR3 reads TGCAGTGCTAGAGTGGGAGAGGGACGTCTGTTCTATGGCTACACCTTC.

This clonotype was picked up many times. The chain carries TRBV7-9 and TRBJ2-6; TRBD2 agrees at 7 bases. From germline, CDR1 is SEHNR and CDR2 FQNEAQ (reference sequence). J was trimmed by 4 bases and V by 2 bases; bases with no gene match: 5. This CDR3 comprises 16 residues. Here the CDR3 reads CASSLSGAGGANVLTF. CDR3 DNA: TGTGCCAGCAGCTTAAGCGGGGCGGGAGGGGCCAACGTCCTGACTTTC. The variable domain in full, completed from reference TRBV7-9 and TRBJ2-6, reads DTGVSQNPRHKITKRGQNVTFRCDPISEHNRLYWYRQTLGQGPEFLTYFQNEAQLEKSRLLSDRFSAERPKGSFSTLEIQRTEQGDSAMYLCASSLSGAGGANVLTFGAGSRLTVL.

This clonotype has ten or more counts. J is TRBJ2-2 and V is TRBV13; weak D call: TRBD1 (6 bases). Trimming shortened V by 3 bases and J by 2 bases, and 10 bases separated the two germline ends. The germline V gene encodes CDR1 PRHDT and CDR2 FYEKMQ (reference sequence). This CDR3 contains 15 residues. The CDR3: CASSFAGANTGELFF. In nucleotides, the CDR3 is TGTGCCAGCAGCTTCGCAGGGGCCAACACCGGGGAGCTGTTTTTT.